This T cell receptor beta chain is from a study of T cell responses to AZD1222 COVID-19 vaccine. Study results and limitations: Baseline seropositives among AZD1222 recipients totaled only 5 to 7. A reported finding is that nearly half of spike-specific TCRs target unmutated variant regions. Possibly, clonal diversity was underestimated; donors were largely white British and included more females.

With respect to this clone: The antigen is not known.

The V gene lost 0 bases and the J gene lost 14 bases, with 9 bases spanning the gap. This CDR3 spans 12 amino acids. Looked up from germline, CDR1 is SGHTS and CDR2 is YDEGEE. The repertoire was sequenced with immunoSEQ multiplex PCR; TCRdb's copy has only in-frame clones and lacks some. The sample includes approximately 150,000 clones, roughly 92% of them seen just once. This chain joins TRBV5-8 and TRBJ1-6; D gene uncertain. The source is an adult in good health. Sequenced here: peripheral blood, sampled on day 0 of AZD1222 vaccination. The CDR3 region has the DNA TGTGCCAGCAGCTTGGACGCAGGATCCCTCCACTTT. Its protein is CASSLDAGSLHF.